These 32 T cell receptor beta chains share one sample of origin, sequenced in a study of shared clonotypes between healthy human individuals. Profiling relied on immunoSEQ multiplex PCR, and the TCRdb table lists in-frame clones only, not all of them. The profile shows about 2.3 million clones, 80% to 95% of them singletons. The specimen was naive CD4+ T cells from PBMCs. Noted subset: CD45RA+ positively selected. The receptors shown here come from a man younger than 35 in good health. Some clones in this sample may be carry-over from other donors' samples.

This chain joins TRBV21-1 and TRBJ2-3. TRBV21-1 is assigned pseudogene status. The CDR3 has 17 amino acids. The DNA of the CDR3 is TGTGCCAGCAGCAAATCGGGGAAGGGACCTTGCACAGATACGCAGTATTTT. Encoded protein: CASSKSGKGPCTDTQYF.

The rearrangement joins TRBV7-8 to TRBJ2-2, with TRBD2 matching 10 bases. V lost 5 bases and J lost 0; bases outside the gene matches: 6. CDR3 length: 17 residues. Germline V lookup: CDR1 SGHVS, CDR2 FQNEAQ. CDR3 region: CASSPGLAEANTGELFF. CDR3 coding DNA: TGTGCCAGCAGCCCCGGACTAGCGGAAGCGAACACCGGGGAGCTGTTTTTT.

In this sample, this clone turned up once. This chain joins TRBV5-8 and TRBJ2-7, with D tentatively TRBD2 (5 bases). The CDR3 spans 9 residues. CDR1 is SGHTS, CDR2 YDEGEE, per germline. V lost 7 bases, J lost 7 bases, and 6 bases lay in between. The CDR3 bases are TGTGCCAGCGGGGAGGAGCAGTACTTC. The encoded protein is CASGEEQYF. Filled out from reference TRBV5-8 and TRBJ2-7, the complete variable domain reads EAGVTQSPTHLIKTRGQQATLRCSPISGHTSVYWYQQALGLGLQFLLWYDEGEERNRGNFPPRFSGRQFPNYSSELNVNALELEDSALYLCASGEEQYFGPGTRLTVT.

The chain joins TRBV5-1 to TRBJ2-7; 7 bases agree with TRBD2. The ends lost 4 bases at V and 5 bases at J; junction bases unmatched: 15. CDR3 length equals 16 residues. Germline loops: CDR1 SGHRS, CDR2 YFSETQ. The DNA for the CDR3 is TGCGCCAGCAGCGGAGCGCCTGGGGGGGACCTCGACGAGCAGTACTTC. Translating gives CASSGAPGGDLDEQYF.

The V gene is TRBV25-1, the J gene TRBJ1-4; D may be TRBD1 (6 bases). This CDR3 is 14 amino acids long. Germline V CDR1 and CDR2: MGHDK, SYGVNS. The V and J ends lost 5 bases and 7 bases respectively, with 14 bases between them. The CDR3 bases are TGTGCCAGCAGTCGGACGGGGGGCCCTGAAAAACTGTTTTTT. As protein: CASSRTGGPEKLFF.

This chain links TRBV2 with TRBJ2-3; TRBD2 matches 11 bases. In germline, CDR1 is SNHLY, CDR2 FYNNEI. The V and J ends lost 4 bases and 0 bases, in that order; junction bases with no gene match: 9. The CDR3 consists of 18 residues. The CDR3 loop reads CASSVHPGLADSTDTQYF. CDR3 coding DNA: TGTGCCAGCAGTGTACATCCGGGACTAGCGGATAGCACAGATACGCAGTATTTT.

This chain connects TRBV7-9 to TRBJ1-4, with 7 bases that match TRBD1. This CDR3 region has 12 residues. V shed 8 bases and J 8 bases; nucleotides not matched to a gene: 5. Germline V CDR1 and CDR2: SEHNR, FQNEAQ (reference sequence). The CDR3: CASGDRAEKLFF. The CDR3 DNA follows: TGTGCCAGCGGAGACAGGGCCGAAAAACTGTTTTTT.

V usage is TRBV9 and J usage is TRBJ1-5; D is perhaps TRBD1 (6 bases). This CDR3 region has 16 residues. CDR1 is SGDLS, CDR2 YYNGEE, per germline. The V end was cut by 0 bases, the J end by 6 bases, with 16 bases between. CDR3 nucleotide sequence: TGTGCCAGCAGCGTAGGTAAAGGGGGGTCATCTCAGCCCCAGCATTTT. This translates into CASSVGKGGSSQPQHF. Supplemented by reference TRBV9 and TRBJ1-5, the full variable domain reads DSGVTQTPKHLITATGQRVTLRCSPRSGDLSVYWYQQSLDQGLQFLIQYYNGEERAKGNILERFSAQQFPDLHSELNLSSLELGDSALYFCASSVGKGGSSQPQHFGDGTRLSIL.

The chain links TRBV28 to TRBJ2-7, with TRBD1 matching over 10 bases. The CDR3 extends over 16 amino acids. J gave up 5 bases and V 1 base, and 8 bases lay outside the gene matches. Germline V gene sequence: CDR1 MDHEN, CDR2 SYDVKM. The CDR3 region is CASSLSGQGRRHEQYF. CDR3 bases: TGTGCCAGCAGTTTATCGGGACAGGGGAGGCGCCACGAGCAGTACTTC.

The chain couples TRBV11-2 to TRBJ2-7, with D tentatively TRBD2 (6 bases). The CDR3 contains 15 residues. V shed 3 bases and J shed 0 bases, with 12 bases lying between them. Germline V gives CDR1 SGHAT, CDR2 FQNNGV. The CDR3 bases are TGTGCCAGCAGCTTCTTGGCGGGAACCTCCTACGAGCAGTACTTC. Translating it yields CASSFLAGTSYEQYF.

The CDR3 nucleotides read TGTGCCAGCAGGGGTCAAGATACCCTAATCTATGGCTACACCTTC. This encodes CASRGQDTLIYGYTF. The chain is built from TRBV28 and TRBJ1-2; no clear D gene. V was clipped by 6 bases and J by 4 bases, with 18 bases between them. This CDR3 is 15 amino acids long. CDR1 and CDR2 from the germline V gene are MDHEN and SYDVKM.

As regards this clone: A much more abundant neighbour one base away suggests this may be a read error. Other DNA sequences in the same sample also yield this CDR3. V usage is TRBV5-1 and J usage is TRBJ2-5, with 10 bases matching TRBD1. The CDR3 is 15 amino acids. V lost 0 bases to trimming and J lost 3 bases; unmatched junction nucleotides: 2. Germline CDR1 is SGHRS and CDR2 is YFSETQ. CDR3 residues: CASSLVGTGEETQYF. As DNA, the CDR3 is TGCGCCAGCAGCTTGGTCGGGACAGGGGAAGAGACCCAGTACTTC.

V is TRBV5-4 and J is TRBJ2-7, with 9 bases fitting TRBD2. Trimming removed 4 bases from V and 5 bases from J; junction bases left unmatched: 10. The CDR3 consists of 15 residues. Germline lookup yields CDR1 SGHNT and CDR2 YYREEE (reference sequence). CDR3: CASSELGGRAHEQYF. The CDR3 DNA follows: TGTGCCAGCAGCGAGCTCGGCGGGAGGGCGCACGAGCAGTACTTC.

CDR3 bases: TGCGCCAGCAGCTTGGGGGCAGGGGGCTACCAAGAGACCCAGTACTTC. Protein: CASSLGAGGYQETQYF. This sequence joins TRBV5-1 and TRBJ2-5; the match to TRBD1 covers 8 bases. Germline-derived CDR1 and CDR2 are SGHRS and YFSETQ. The CDR3 has 16 amino acids. V shed 0 bases and J 0 bases; nucleotides not matched to a gene: 4.

The rearrangement joins TRBV7-8 to TRBJ2-5; 11 bases match TRBD1. With 5 bases clipped from V and 6 bases from J, the junction kept 14 bases outside the gene matches. Germline V gives CDR1 SGHVS, CDR2 FQNEAQ. The CDR3 runs to 17 residues. The CDR3 DNA follows: TGTGCCAGCAGCCAACGCGAATACGGACAGGGGGCAAAGACCCAGTACTTC. Protein: CASSQREYGQGAKTQYF.

V gene TRBV5-1 combines with J gene TRBJ2-5; D is perhaps TRBD1 or TRBD2 (5 bases each). The V end was cut by 5 bases, the J end by 8 bases, with 19 bases between. Germline-derived CDR1 and CDR2 are SGHRS and YFSETQ. The CDR3 has 14 residues. In DNA, the CDR3 is TGCGCCAGCAGTTCGGGGACGGAGAAGAGAACCCAGTACTTC. Translating it yields CASSSGTEKRTQYF.

The J gene is TRBJ2-2, the V gene TRBV30; the match to TRBD1 covers 7 bases. J gave up 4 bases and V 1 base, and 6 bases lay outside the gene matches. CDR1 is GTSNPN and CDR2 is SVGIG in the germline V gene (reference sequence). There are 15 residues in the CDR3. CDR3 protein: CAWSDDRDGTGELFF. The CDR3 nucleotides read TGTGCCTGGAGTGATGACAGGGACGGCACCGGGGAGCTGTTTTTT.

This chain connects TRBV30 to TRBJ2-1; D possibly corresponds to TRBD1 (5 bases). CDR3 length: 13 residues. Trimming removed 1 base from V and 7 bases from J, with 11 bases in between. Germline CDR1 reads GTSNPN; CDR2 reads SVGIG (reference sequence). CDR3 in amino acids: CAWSEDRFNEQFF. CDR3 nucleotides: TGTGCCTGGAGTGAAGACAGATTTAATGAGCAGTTCTTC.

This clone was picked up a small number of times. The rearrangement links TRBV7-9 to TRBJ1-1; D remains ambiguous. The CDR3 is made up of 12 amino acids. Germline V gene sequence: CDR1 SEHNR, CDR2 FQNEAQ (reference sequence). V gave up 5 bases and J gave up 7 bases, with 11 bases separating them. The CDR3 bases are TGTGCCAGCAGCCCTCAGACGAGTGAAGCTTTCTTT. Amino acid sequence: CASSPQTSEAFF. Using reference TRBV7-9 and TRBJ1-1 for the parts outside the CDR3, the full variable domain is DTGVSQNPRHKITKRGQNVTFRCDPISEHNRLYWYRQTLGQGPEFLTYFQNEAQLEKSRLLSDRFSAERPKGSFSTLEIQRTEQGDSAMYLCASSPQTSEAFFGQGTRLTVV.

J is TRBJ2-1 and V is TRBV5-1; D not certain. Trimming took off 0 bases at V and 5 bases at J, with 9 bases between the two ends. CDR1 SGHRS and CDR2 YFSETQ come from the germline V gene. The CDR3 has 14 amino acids. The CDR3 loop reads CASSLGMYNNEQFF. CDR3 in DNA: TGCGCCAGCAGCTTGGGCATGTACAACAATGAGCAGTTCTTC. Drawing the rest from reference TRBV5-1 and TRBJ2-1, the complete variable domain is KAGVTQTPRYLIKTRGQQVTLSCSPISGHRSVSWYQQTPGQGLQFLFEYFSETQRNKGNFPGRFSGRQFSNSRSEMNVSTLELGDSALYLCASSLGMYNNEQFFGPGTRLTVL.

The chain recombines TRBV27 with TRBJ2-2; D possibly corresponds to TRBD2 (6 bases). Germline V gene sequence: CDR1 MNHEY, CDR2 SMNVEV (reference sequence). The ends were cut back, 3 bases at V and 6 bases at J, with 23 bases in the middle. The CDR3 loop spans 18 amino acids. The CDR3 DNA follows: TGTGCCAGCAGTTTTCGGGCTTTTCCGGGACTCAATCCCGGGGAGCTGTTTTTT. Its translation is CASSFRAFPGLNPGELFF.

Concerning this clone itself: Other DNA sequences in this specimen translate into the identical CDR3. The chain combines TRBV27 with TRBJ2-1, with a possible D match to TRBD2 (6 bases). The V end was cut by 4 bases, the J end by 0 bases, with 13 bases between. CDR1 and CDR2 from the germline V gene are MNHEY and SMNVEV (reference sequence). The length of the CDR3 is 16 residues. The CDR3 DNA reads TGTGCCAGCAGTTCCCCGACTAGAAGCTCCTACAATGAGCAGTTCTTC. Encoded protein: CASSSPTRSSYNEQFF.

The chain recombines TRBV6-6 with TRBJ1-5; D gene unclear. Trimming shortened V by 2 bases and J by 10 bases, and 9 bases separated the two germline ends. The CDR3 has 12 amino acids. Germline V gives CDR1 MNHNY, CDR2 SVGAGI (reference sequence). CDR3 amino acids: CASSYGLEPQHF. CDR3 nucleotide sequence: TGTGCCAGCAGTTACGGTTTAGAACCCCAGCATTTT.

V gene TRBV18 combines with J gene TRBJ1-1, with TRBD1 matching 7 bases. Germline V gene sequence: CDR1 KGHSH, CDR2 LQKENI. This CDR3 comprises 13 residues. V was pared by 6 bases and J by 1 base, with 2 bases of the junction left unmatched. CDR3 protein: CASSGQRNTEAFF. For the CDR3, the DNA is TGTGCCAGCTCGGGACAGAGGAACACTGAAGCTTTCTTT.

This chain joins TRBV4-1 and TRBJ2-5, with 9 bases that match TRBD1. Unmatched junction bases numbered 5, after V lost 5 bases and J lost 1 base. The CDR3 length is 15 residues. CDR1 and CDR2 (germline): MGHRA, YSYEKL. CDR3 DNA sequence: TGCGCCAGCAGCAGTGGGACAGGGCGCCAAGAGACCCAGTACTTC. This translates into CASSSGTGRQETQYF.

The chain uses TRBV27 and TRBJ2-7; the D gene is possibly TRBD2 (6 bases). V shed 3 bases and J shed 3 bases, with 12 bases lying between them. CDR1 is MNHEY and CDR2 is SMNVEV in the germline V gene (reference sequence). The CDR3 is made up of 14 amino acids. The CDR3 reads CASSFGGAFYEQYF. CDR3 DNA sequence: TGTGCCAGCAGTTTCGGGGGTGCCTTCTACGAGCAGTACTTC.

The rearrangement joins TRBV7-2 to TRBJ2-5; 10 bases are shared with TRBD1. Germline V gives CDR1 SGHTA, CDR2 FQGNSA. The CDR3 contains 15 residues. With V trimmed by 8 bases and J by 11 bases, 17 bases remained unmatched. CDR3 nucleotide sequence: TGTGCCAGCGGGAAGACGCGGGACAGGGGTTTGGAGCAGTACTTC. Translated, it gives CASGKTRDRGLEQYF.

The rearrangement uses TRBV14 and TRBJ1-2, with unresolved D. This CDR3 spans 13 amino acids. Germline CDR1 and CDR2: SGHDN and FVKESK. The V end lost 4 bases, the J end lost 5 bases, and 11 bases lay between the germline ends. This CDR3 is CASSPNPGYGYTF. As DNA, the CDR3 is TGTGCCAGCAGCCCCAACCCGGGGTATGGCTACACCTTC.

This rearrangement joins TRBV28 to TRBJ2-7; D uncertain. This CDR3 comprises 12 residues. Germline V gives CDR1 MDHEN, CDR2 SYDVKM. Between the trimmed V and J ends, which lost 3 bases and 5 bases, there was a span of 8 bases. The CDR3: CASSFRFDEQYF. The DNA of the CDR3 is TGTGCCAGCAGTTTCAGGTTCGACGAGCAGTACTTC.

This rearrangement joins TRBV5-4 to TRBJ1-1; tentatively, D is TRBD1 (5 bases). Germline CDR1 SGHNT, CDR2 YYREEE (reference sequence). The CDR3 runs 16 residues. Trimming shortened V by 4 bases and J by 1 base, and 17 bases separated the two germline ends. The CDR3 sequence: CASSLGTAERNTEAFF. In DNA, the CDR3 is TGTGCCAGCAGCCTCGGGACGGCTGAACGGAACACTGAAGCTTTCTTT.

This chain uses TRBV23-1 with TRBJ2-1; the D gene is possibly TRBD1 (6 bases). TRBV23-1 is annotated as an ORF whose role is uncertain. This CDR3 comprises 15 residues. Trimming stripped 5 bases from V and 5 bases from J, with 16 bases between. CDR3 amino acids: CASSSATGVNNEQFF. CDR3 nucleotide sequence: TGCGCCAGCAGTTCAGCGACAGGCGTTAACAATGAGCAGTTCTTC.

The chain links TRBV16 to TRBJ2-1, with TRBD2 identical over 7 bases. Trimming took 6 bases from V and 10 from J; bases not matched to a gene: 12. The CDR3 consists of 14 residues. Germline lookup yields CDR1 KGHSY and CDR2 FQNENV. In DNA form, the CDR3 reads TGTGCCAGCAGTCCGCTGGGCGGGAGTAACGAGCAGTTCTTC. Its protein is CASSPLGGSNEQFF.